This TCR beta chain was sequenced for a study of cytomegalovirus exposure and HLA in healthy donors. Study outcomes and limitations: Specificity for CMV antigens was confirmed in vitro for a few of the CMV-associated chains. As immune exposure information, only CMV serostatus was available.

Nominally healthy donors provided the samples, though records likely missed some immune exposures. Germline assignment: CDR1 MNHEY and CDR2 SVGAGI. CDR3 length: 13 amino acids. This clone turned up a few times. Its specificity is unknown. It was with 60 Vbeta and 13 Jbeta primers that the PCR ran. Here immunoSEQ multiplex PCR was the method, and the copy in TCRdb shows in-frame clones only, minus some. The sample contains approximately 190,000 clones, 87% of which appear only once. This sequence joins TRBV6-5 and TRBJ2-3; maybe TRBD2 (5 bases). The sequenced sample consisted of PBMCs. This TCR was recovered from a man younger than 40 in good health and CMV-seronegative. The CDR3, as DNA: TGTGCATGTAAGGAGGCTAGCACAGATACGCAGTATTTT. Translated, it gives CACKEASTDTQYF.